The T cell receptor (beta chain) described here comes from a study of cytomegalovirus exposure and HLA in healthy donors. Regarding the study as a whole: With high specificity and sensitivity, the classifier reportedly diagnosed cytomegalovirus status.

On this clone itself: The antigen is unknown.

The donors (healthy individuals) were bone marrow donors. It was with 60 Vbeta and 13 Jbeta primers that the PCR ran. Repertoires were generated with immunoSEQ multiplex PCR, while TCRdb's copy carries only in-frame clones and drops some. The repertoire holds around 50,000 clones, around 80% seen once, with around 8.1% in the top ten. The length of the CDR3 is 13 residues. Germline CDR1 is SQVTM and CDR2 is ANQGSEA. The TCR originated in a man aged 25-40 years in good health and CMV-seropositive. This chain connects TRBV29-1 to TRBJ2-5, with 8 bases aligning to TRBD1. The better agreement between TRBJ2-7 and the DNA end casts doubt on the J call. The specimen sequenced was PBMCs. The CDR3: CSVEGDRFYEQYF. CDR3 coding DNA: TGCAGCGTTGAGGGGGACAGGTTCTACGAGCAGTACTTC.